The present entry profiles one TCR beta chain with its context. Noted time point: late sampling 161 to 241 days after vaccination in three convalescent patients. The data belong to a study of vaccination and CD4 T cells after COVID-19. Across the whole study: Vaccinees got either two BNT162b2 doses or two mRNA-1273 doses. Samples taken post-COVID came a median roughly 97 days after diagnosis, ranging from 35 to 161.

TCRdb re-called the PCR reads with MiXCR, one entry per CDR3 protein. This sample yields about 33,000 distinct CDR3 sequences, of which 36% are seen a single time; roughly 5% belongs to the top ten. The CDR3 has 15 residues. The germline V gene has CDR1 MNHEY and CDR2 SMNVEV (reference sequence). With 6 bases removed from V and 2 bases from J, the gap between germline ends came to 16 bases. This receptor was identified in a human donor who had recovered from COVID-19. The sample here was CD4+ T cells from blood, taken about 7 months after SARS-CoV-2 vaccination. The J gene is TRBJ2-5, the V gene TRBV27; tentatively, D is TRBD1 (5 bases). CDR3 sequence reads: CASRRYTGSQETQYF. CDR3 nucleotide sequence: TGTGCCAGCAGGAGATACACAGGATCACAAGAGACCCAGTACTTC.